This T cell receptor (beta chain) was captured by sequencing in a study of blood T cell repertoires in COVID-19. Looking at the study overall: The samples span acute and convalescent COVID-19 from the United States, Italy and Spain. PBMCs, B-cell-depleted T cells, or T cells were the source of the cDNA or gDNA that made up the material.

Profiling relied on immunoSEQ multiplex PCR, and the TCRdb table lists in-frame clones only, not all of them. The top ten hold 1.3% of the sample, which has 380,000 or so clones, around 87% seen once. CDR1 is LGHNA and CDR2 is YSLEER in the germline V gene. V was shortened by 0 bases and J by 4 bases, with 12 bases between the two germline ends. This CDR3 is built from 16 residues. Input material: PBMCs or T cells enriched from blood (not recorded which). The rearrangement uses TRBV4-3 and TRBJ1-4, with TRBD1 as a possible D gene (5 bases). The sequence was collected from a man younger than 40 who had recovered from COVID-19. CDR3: CASSQDRYRSNEKLFF. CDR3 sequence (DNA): TGCGCCAGCAGCCAAGATCGCTACAGGAGTAATGAAAAACTGTTTTTT.